This T cell receptor beta chain was recorded in a study of blood T cell repertoires in COVID-19 (dated by TCRdb to the early 2020s). About the investigation overall: Samples from collaborators originated in the United States, Italy and Spain and spanned both the acute and convalescent phases of COVID-19. The material from the prospective study consisted of cDNA or gDNA derived from T cells, B-cell-depleted T cells, or PBMCs. The dataset comprised deeply sampled blood TCRbeta repertoires from subjects exposed to, actively infected with, or recovered from COVID-19. The repertoires were released in a freely available public database intended as a resource for research on the immune response to SARS-CoV-2. Samples came from the ongoing ImmuneRACE study (first 160 participants) plus 1,254 subjects from 6 global collaborators. Nearly every sample came with metadata listing a de-identified subject ID, COVID-19 status, age in years and sex. Where HLA class I and class II types were available, the types were taken from metadata supplied by the sample provider, not from assay-based typing. The research as a whole found: Clinical and demographic metadata were provided uncurated, with the amount varying by source and participant.

TCRbeta CDR3 regions were amplified from genomic DNA by means of the immunoSEQ Assay, a bias-controlled multiplex PCR. The original pipeline was this. The number of nucleated cells in each sample was estimated by amplification of reference gene primers within the assay. To quantify the absolute abundance of each unique TCRbeta CDR3 rearrangement, sequence reads were collapsed and filtered. For each sample, productive Simpson clonality was calculated as the square root of Simpson's diversity index across productive rearrangements. Not all clones reach the TCRdb copy of this immuneACCESS table, which keeps in-frame sequences only. Checked studies attribute under half of the gap to unresolved V genes and leave the rest unexplained. V and J calls and clone size are as listed in that table; D and trimming were resolved from the DNA. This sample gives approximately 22,000 clones in total; more than 85% of them show up just once. Clones ranked in the top ten supply around 7% of the sample.

Collaborating institutions collected whole blood in K2EDTA tubes following their own protocols. Collaborator samples were shipped for TCRbeta analysis as frozen whole blood, isolated PBMCs, or DNA extracted from either sample type. Notes on this clone: Its antigen remains undetermined. No base qualities exist here, and no much larger clone lies one base off it.

Measured from the cysteine to the phenylalanine, the CDR3 is 15 residues long. Kept here is only the CDR3 DNA, which spans 45 bases and is read in frame from base 1. V loses 5 bases at its end and J loses 2 bases; junction bases beyond the gene matches: 8. CDR1 and CDR2, per the germline V gene (reference sequence), are SEHNR and FQNEAQ. This clonotype originated in a man aged 65-85 years with active COVID-19. The sample was peripheral blood. Here the chain combines TRBV7-9 and TRBJ1-2; TRBD1 lines up with 7 middle nucleotides. The nucleotides are TGTGCCAGCAGCCCCCGACAGGGCCTGAACTATGGCTACACCTTC. The encoded protein is CASSPRQGLNYGYTF.